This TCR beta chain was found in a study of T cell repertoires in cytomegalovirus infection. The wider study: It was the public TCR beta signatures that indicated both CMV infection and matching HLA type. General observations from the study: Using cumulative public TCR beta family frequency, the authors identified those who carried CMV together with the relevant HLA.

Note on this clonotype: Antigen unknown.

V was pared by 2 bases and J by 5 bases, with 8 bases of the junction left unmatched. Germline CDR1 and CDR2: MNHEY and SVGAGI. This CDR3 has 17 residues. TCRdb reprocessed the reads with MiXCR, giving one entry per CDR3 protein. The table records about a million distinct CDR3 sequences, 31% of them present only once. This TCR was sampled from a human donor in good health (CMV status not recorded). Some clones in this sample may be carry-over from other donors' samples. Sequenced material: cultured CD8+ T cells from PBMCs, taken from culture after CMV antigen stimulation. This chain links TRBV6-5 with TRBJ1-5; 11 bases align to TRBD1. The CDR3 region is CASSYVAGQGADQPQHF. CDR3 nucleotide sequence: TGTGCCAGCAGTTACGTGGCCGGACAGGGGGCCGATCAGCCCCAGCATTTT.